The rows below give T cell receptor beta chains drawn from one sample of a study of human T cells and chemical hapten exposure. MiXCR, applied by TCRdb to the RACE reads, yields one record per CDR3 protein. The sample consists of some 45,000 distinct CDR3 sequences, about 4.5% of them appearing once. Sequencing was carried out using whole blood. These receptors originate from a human donor in good health. Some clones in this sample may be carry-over from other donors' samples. CDR3s include the opening cysteine and the closing phenylalanine or tryptophan. Fields, in order: CDR3 protein, CDR3 DNA, V gene, clone size, J gene, D gene. The D gene is left open where the match is weak. The size entry is marked missing in some rows and otherwise reads once, few, many or a size class.

CDR3 protein: CASSMLADRAADTQYF
CDR3 DNA: TGTGCCAGCTCCATGTTAGCGGATCGGGCCGCAGATACGCAGTATTTT
V gene: TRBV18
clone size: many
J gene: TRBJ2-3
D gene: .

CDR3 protein: CASSELGAGAYNEQFF
CDR3 DNA: TGTGCCAGCAGTGAACTCGGAGCGGGAGCCTACAATGAGCAGTTCTTC
V gene: TRBV6-1
clone size: .
J gene: TRBJ2-1
D gene: TRBD2

CDR3 protein: CSAQDFRLGTYEQYF
CDR3 DNA: TGCAGTGCACAAGACTTTCGACTAGGAACCTACGAGCAGTACTTC
V gene: TRBV20-1
clone size: many
J gene: TRBJ2-7
D gene: .

CDR3 protein: CSVRGDGTKNIQYF
CDR3 DNA: TGCAGCGTTAGGGGGGACGGGACCAAAAACATTCAGTACTTC
V gene: TRBV29-1
clone size: many
J gene: TRBJ2-4
D gene: .

CDR3 protein: CSARVGATSGNTIYF
CDR3 DNA: TGCAGTGCTAGAGTCGGAGCCACCTCTGGAAACACCATATATTTT
V gene: TRBV20-1
clone size: .
J gene: TRBJ1-3
D gene: .

CDR3 protein: CASSRAGAEQYF
CDR3 DNA: TGCGCCAGCAGCAGGGCGGGAGCGGAGCAGTACTTC
V gene: TRBV5-1
clone size: few
J gene: TRBJ2-7
D gene: TRBD2

CDR3 protein: CASSDRGRGYGYTF
CDR3 DNA: TGTGCCAGCAGTGACAGGGGGCGAGGCTATGGCTACACCTTC
V gene: TRBV6-6
clone size: many
J gene: TRBJ1-2
D gene: TRBD1

CDR3 protein: CSARGRGGPGELFF
CDR3 DNA: TGCAGTGCCAGGGGCCGGGGAGGTCCCGGGGAGCTGTTTTTT
V gene: TRBV20-1
clone size: many
J gene: TRBJ2-2
D gene: .

CDR3 protein: CASSVEDRGKWIQPQHF
CDR3 DNA: TGTGCCAGTAGTGTGGAGGACAGGGGGAAATGGATTCAGCCCCAGCATTTT
V gene: TRBV19
clone size: few
J gene: TRBJ1-5
D gene: TRBD1

CDR3 protein: CASSVLSGGLSGNTIYF
CDR3 DNA: TGTGCCAGCAGCGTGTTATCCGGGGGGCTATCTGGAAACACCATATATTTT
V gene: TRBV9
clone size: many
J gene: TRBJ1-3
D gene: .

CDR3 protein: CASSPVGGSYNEQFF
CDR3 DNA: TGTGCCAGCAGTCCTGTCGGGGGCTCCTACAATGAGCAGTTCTTC
V gene: TRBV28
clone size: .
J gene: TRBJ2-1
D gene: .

CDR3 protein: CSAWAPTNYGYTF
CDR3 DNA: TGCAGTGCTTGGGCCCCTACTAACTATGGCTACACCTTC
V gene: TRBV20-1
clone size: many
J gene: TRBJ1-2
D gene: .

CDR3 protein: CASSSAVGSNQPQHF
CDR3 DNA: TGTGCCAGCAGTTCCGCTGTCGGTAGCAATCAGCCCCAGCATTTT
V gene: TRBV6-5
clone size: many
J gene: TRBJ1-5
D gene: .

CDR3 protein: CSAREDGYEQYF
CDR3 DNA: TGCAGTGCTAGAGAGGACGGTTACGAGCAGTACTTC
V gene: TRBV20-1
clone size: many
J gene: TRBJ2-7
D gene: .

CDR3 protein: CAAGGKGYTF
CDR3 DNA: TGTGCCGCGGGGGGGAAGGGCTACACCTTC
V gene: TRBV28
clone size: many
J gene: TRBJ1-2
D gene: .